This TCR beta chain was sequenced in a study of blood T cell repertoires in COVID-19. The method was immunoSEQ multiplex PCR; TCRdb's version includes in-frame clones alone and lacks a portion of them. The sample has a few hundred thousand clones; around 87% are singletons. Germline CDR1 is LNHDA and CDR2 is SQIVND (reference sequence). The CDR3 is 17 amino acids. The ends lost 5 bases at V and 5 bases at J; junction bases unmatched: 9. Sequencing was performed on peripheral blood. The rearrangement links TRBV19 to TRBJ1-4; 12 nucleotides line up with TRBD1. This clonotype was obtained from a man aged 55 to 70 with acute or convalescent COVID-19. The CDR3, as DNA: TGTGCCAGTAGTTCATCCGGGACAGGGGGCGCCAATGAAAAACTGTTTTTT. This codes for CASSSSGTGGANEKLFF.